The clone carrying this T cell receptor (beta chain) was seen just once. Its specificity is not known. Germline CDR1 MNHEY, CDR2 SMNVEV (reference sequence). This CDR3 spans 13 amino acids. The ends lost 7 bases at V and 7 bases at J; junction bases unmatched: 5. Carried by the TCR beta cDNA libraries were unique molecular identifiers. MiXCR, applied by TCRdb to the PCR reads, yields one record per CDR3 protein. The sample includes about 760,000 distinct CDR3 sequences, 25% to 30% of them seen just once. This sample is drawn from a study of post-analysis software for immune sequencing data. The wider study: Included among the disease courses, which were recorded for the cohort, were relapsing-remitting, secondary progressive and progressive-relapsing multiple sclerosis. Whole-study findings and limits: Controls showed lower frequencies than patients for a handful of TRBV segments, and TRBV5-6, TRBV5-1 and TRBV20-1 were among these. Samples made in the same batch grouped tightly together by F measure. Significantly lower normalized Chao1 diversity was found in patients with multiple sclerosis relative to controls.

This TCR was sampled from a girl between 5 and 17 years old with multiple sclerosis. Sequenced sample: blood. V and J are TRBV27 and TRBJ2-1, with 9 bases fitting TRBD1. CDR3 sequence (DNA): TGTGCCAGCACCGAGACAGGGGGAAATGAGCAGTTCTTC. As protein: CASTETGGNEQFF.